A selection of T cell receptor beta chains follows, all from one sample in a study of cytomegalovirus exposure and HLA in healthy donors. Measured with immunoSEQ multiplex PCR; TCRdb has only the in-frame clones, and not every one. The table lists 70,000 to 75,000 clones, about 94% of them singletons. What was sequenced was PBMCs. The source of these receptors is a woman between 18 and 29 years old in good health and CMV-seropositive. CDR3s include the opening cysteine and the closing phenylalanine or tryptophan. Clone sizes are given selectively: once, few, many, or a class where the clone is expanded.

V,size,J,CDR3
TRBV28,.,TRBJ1-4,CASSLNLMGGKLFF
TRBV1,.,TRBJ1-5,CTSSQRGSRYSNQPQHF
TRBV11-2,.,TRBJ2-7,CASSSSTGIHEQYF
TRBV2,.,TRBJ2-3,CASKPGSRGGGTDTQYF
TRBV19,.,TRBJ1-2,CASSIAESNYGYTF
TRBV7-8,once,TRBJ1-3,CASRRTGAGNTIYF
TRBV9,.,TRBJ1-2,CASSVAGGYGYTF
TRBV19,.,TRBJ2-1,CASSITVDSYNEQFF
TRBV19,.,TRBJ2-3,CASSMLDLGTTDTQYF
TRBV5-1,.,TRBJ2-7,CASSMSSPEVDEQYF
TRBV10-2,.,TRBJ2-1,CASSRLAGGGEQFF
TRBV7-9,.,TRBJ2-7,CASSGTGNKSSYEQYF
TRBV14,.,TRBJ2-4,CASSRSPGSFIQYF
TRBV6-6,.,TRBJ2-7,CASRLISSYEQYF
TRBV14,.,TRBJ2-5,CASSHSSGLHQETQYF
TRBV9,.,TRBJ2-5,CASSTLTGEETQYF
TRBV4-1,.,TRBJ2-2,CASSPMDRDGGELFF
TRBV4-1,.,TRBJ2-3,CASGLADLSTDTQYF
TRBV15,.,TRBJ1-5,CATSRDDRDNQPQHF
TRBV11-2,.,TRBJ1-4,CASSLDRIREKLFF
TRBV11-3,.,TRBJ2-7,CASTVVSRWTETYEQYF
TRBV6-5,.,TRBJ1-4,CASRPAGGHEKLFF
TRBV6-4,.,TRBJ2-2,CASSGQAGELFF
TRBV11-2,.,TRBJ2-2,CASSLGGGSTSGELFF